The 17 T cell receptor beta chains below come from one sample, sequenced in a study of T-cell memory formation after mild COVID-19. TCRdb called the 5' RACE reads again in MiXCR, with one record for every CDR3 protein. The sample lists about 180,000 distinct CDR3 sequences, 15% to 20% occurring once. The source material was PBMCs or a T cell subset sorted from them (not recorded which). The receptors here all came from a man between 18 and 29 years old who had mild COVID-19 (a few samples of this study predate the infection). Cell type and time point are not known.

V and J are TRBV20-1 and TRBJ1-2; TRBD1 agrees at 8 bases. Germline CDR1 and CDR2: DFQATT and SNEGSKA (reference sequence). The J segment lost 6 bases and the V segment lost 6 bases, leaving 6 bases of the junction unmatched. The CDR3 spans 12 residues. The CDR3 DNA sequence: TGCAGTGCCCAGACAGGGGTCCATGGCTACACCTTC. It specifies CSAQTGVHGYTF.

This rearrangement joins TRBV6-1 to TRBJ2-7, with unresolved D. V was pared by 4 bases and J by 7 bases, with 8 bases between. The germline gives CDR1 MNHNS, CDR2 SASEGT. CDR3 length equals 11 residues. The CDR3 loop is CASSGMAEQYV. The CDR3, as DNA: TGTGCCAGCAGTGGCATGGCGGAGCAGTACGTC.

The V call is TRBV24-1, the J call TRBJ2-3, with TRBD2 matching 7 bases. This CDR3 is built from 14 residues. V lost 6 bases and J lost 4; bases outside the gene matches: 6. Germline lookup yields CDR1 KGHDR and CDR2 SFDVKD. The CDR3 coding sequence is TGTGCCACCAGTTCAGGACTAGTCGCAGATACGCAGTATTTT. Its protein product is CATSSGLVADTQYF.

V is TRBV7-3 and J is TRBJ2-3, with TRBD1 identical over 7 bases. V gave up 5 bases and J gave up 4 bases; unmatched junction bases: 12. There are 16 residues in the CDR3. Germline V CDR1 and CDR2: SGHTA, FQGTGA. The CDR3 DNA reads TGTGCCAGCAGCCCTAACAGGGGAAGCTTTTCAGATACGCAGTATTTT. Its translation: CASSPNRGSFSDTQYF.

The table lists this clonotype with a few counts. The rearrangement uses TRBV2 and TRBJ2-3; 8 bases align to TRBD2. The CDR3 sequence is 14 residues long. Germline CDR1 SNHLY, CDR2 FYNNEI. Unmatched junction bases numbered 6, after V lost 6 bases and J lost 4 bases. This CDR3 is CASSRGGGADTQYF. Written as DNA, the CDR3 is TGTGCCAGCAGCCGGGGGGGCGGGGCAGATACGCAGTATTTT.

This chain uses TRBV11-2 with TRBJ2-1; the match to TRBD2 covers 8 bases. In germline, CDR1 is SGHAT, CDR2 FQNNGV. This CDR3 comprises 16 residues. V dropped 5 bases and J dropped 10; count of bases not matched to a gene: 16. The CDR3 here is CASSPVAGGTAEEQFF. CDR3 nucleotide sequence: TGTGCCAGCAGCCCAGTCGCGGGGGGCACCGCGGAAGAGCAGTTCTTC. Full variable domain (remainder filled in from reference TRBV11-2 and TRBJ2-1): EAGVAQSPRYKIIEKRQSVAFWCNPISGHATLYWYQQILGQGPKLLIQFQNNGVVDDSQLPKDRFSAERLKGVDSTLKIQPAKLEDSAVYLCASSPVAGGTAEEQFFGPGTRLTVL.

The chain has TRBV6-5 and TRBJ2-3, with D uncertain. The CDR3 runs 13 residues. Germline CDR1 is MNHEY and CDR2 is SVGAGI. V shed 10 bases and J shed 2 bases, with 13 bases lying between them. The CDR3 loop reads CAIRSWDTDTQYF. CDR3 DNA: TGTGCCATAAGGAGTTGGGACACAGATACGCAGTATTTT.

This clonotype was seen more than once but under ten times. The CDR3 here is CASSLQAGDTEAFF. DNA for the CDR3: TGTGCCAGCAGTTTACAGGCGGGCGACACTGAAGCTTTCTTT. The chain employs TRBV7-9 and TRBJ1-1; TRBD1 is a possible D gene (5 bases). CDR1 and CDR2 from the germline V gene are SEHNR and FQNEAQ (reference sequence). The germline V and J ends were trimmed by 6 bases and 3 bases, with 14 bases remaining between them. There are 14 residues in the CDR3.

This clonotype was counted between two and nine times. The genes are TRBV24-1 and TRBJ2-3; D tentatively fits TRBD1 or TRBD2 (5 bases each). CDR1 and CDR2 (germline): KGHDR, SFDVKD. Deletions cut 0 bases from V and 5 bases from J, with 8 bases between. The CDR3 has 14 residues. CDR3 amino acids: CATSDLGDEDTQYF. DNA for the CDR3: TGTGCCACCAGTGATTTGGGGGACGAAGATACGCAGTATTTT.

This clonotype came up many times. This rearrangement joins TRBV7-2 to TRBJ2-5; D gene unclear. This CDR3 has 14 residues. CDR1 is SGHTA, CDR2 FQGNSA, per germline. Trimming took off 2 bases at V and 7 bases at J, with 14 bases between the two ends. The CDR3 DNA follows: TGTGCCAGCAGCTTACTAGAGCGATGGGGGACCCAGTACTTC. This codes for CASSLLERWGTQYF.

This clonotype has only a few counts. V and J are TRBV7-2 and TRBJ2-3, with D tentatively TRBD1 or TRBD2 (5 bases each). Germline loops: CDR1 SGHTA, CDR2 FQGNSA. The CDR3 has 16 amino acids. Trimming removed 5 bases at V and 4 bases at J, with 19 bases between. The CDR3 DNA reads TGTGCCAGCAGCATAGGCTCTAGCAGGGTGCCAGATACGCAGTATTTT. It encodes CASSIGSSRVPDTQYF.

The J gene is TRBJ1-6, the V gene TRBV7-6; no clear D gene. In germline, CDR1 is SGHVS, CDR2 FNYEAQ. This CDR3 has 13 amino acids. Trimming removed 3 bases from V and 8 bases from J, with 8 bases in between. The CDR3: CASSLGMDSPLHF. The CDR3 DNA sequence: TGTGCCAGCAGCTTGGGCATGGATTCACCCCTCCACTTT.

This chain links TRBV6-2 or TRBV6-3 with TRBJ1-1; TRBD1 aligns across 8 bases. This CDR3 contains 15 residues. Germline V gene data show CDR1 as MNHEY and CDR2 as SVGEGT. V lost 5 bases, J lost 6 bases, and 11 bases stayed unmatched. This chain's CDR3 is CASSPGQGGVSEAFF. In DNA, the CDR3 is TGTGCCAGCAGTCCCGGACAGGGAGGAGTCTCTGAAGCTTTCTTT.

In its sample, this clonotype was seen many times. The V and J genes are TRBV29-1 and TRBJ1-5; no firm D call. The germline gives CDR1 SQVTM, CDR2 ANQGSEA. V lost 7 bases and J lost 7, with 14 bases in between. The CDR3 contains 12 residues. The CDR3 DNA sequence: TGCAGCGAAAACCGGGAGGGACAGCCCCAGCATTTT. Amino acid sequence: CSENREGQPQHF.

This clonotype was counted only a few times. This chain uses TRBV6-5 with TRBJ1-2; D is uncertain. Trimming cost V 5 bases and J 4 bases, with 17 bases left between them. Germline CDR1 MNHEY, CDR2 SVGAGI. This CDR3 is 15 amino acids long. The DNA for the CDR3 is TGTGCCAGCAGTCTTACTCCCGGGAACCTCTATGGCTACACCTTC. This encodes CASSLTPGNLYGYTF.

The rearrangement links TRBV12-3 or TRBV12-4 to TRBJ2-7, with D possibly TRBD1 on 5 matching bases. CDR3 size: 17 residues. The V and J ends lost 0 bases and 0 bases respectively, with 15 bases between them. The CDR3 region has the DNA TGTGCCAGCAGTTTAGCCCCCTTAGACAGTAGCTCCTACGAGCAGTACTTC. As protein: CASSLAPLDSSSYEQYF.

The V and J genes are TRBV5-1 and TRBJ2-5; 7 nucleotides agree with TRBD1. J gave up 5 bases and V 3 bases, and 7 bases lay outside the gene matches. Germline CDR1 and CDR2: SGHRS and YFSETQ. The CDR3 extends over 14 amino acids. The CDR3 sequence: CASSSSTGKETQYF. The CDR3, as DNA: TGCGCCAGCAGCTCCTCGACAGGGAAGGAGACCCAGTACTTC.